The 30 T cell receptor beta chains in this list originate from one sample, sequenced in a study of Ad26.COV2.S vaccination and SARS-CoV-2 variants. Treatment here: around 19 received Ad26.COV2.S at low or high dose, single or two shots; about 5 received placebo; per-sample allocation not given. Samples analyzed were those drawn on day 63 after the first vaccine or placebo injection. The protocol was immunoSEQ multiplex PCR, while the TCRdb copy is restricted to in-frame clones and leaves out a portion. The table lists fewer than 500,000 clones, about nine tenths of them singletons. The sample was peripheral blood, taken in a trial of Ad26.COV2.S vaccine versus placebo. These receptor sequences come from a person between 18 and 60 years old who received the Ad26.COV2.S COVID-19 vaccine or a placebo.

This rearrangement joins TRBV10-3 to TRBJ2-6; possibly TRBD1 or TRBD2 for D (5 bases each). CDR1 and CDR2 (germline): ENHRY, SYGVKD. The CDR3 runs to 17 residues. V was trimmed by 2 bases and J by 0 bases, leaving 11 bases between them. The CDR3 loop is CAISEPGAGSGANVLTF. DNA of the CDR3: TGTGCCATCAGTGAGCCCGGGGCCGGCTCTGGGGCCAACGTCCTGACTTTC.

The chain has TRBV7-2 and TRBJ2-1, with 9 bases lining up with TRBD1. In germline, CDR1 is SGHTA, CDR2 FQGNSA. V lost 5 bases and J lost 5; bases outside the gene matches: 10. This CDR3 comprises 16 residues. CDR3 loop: CASSPGTGSPHNEQFF. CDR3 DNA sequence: TGTGCCAGCAGCCCGGGGACAGGGTCCCCACACAATGAGCAGTTCTTC.

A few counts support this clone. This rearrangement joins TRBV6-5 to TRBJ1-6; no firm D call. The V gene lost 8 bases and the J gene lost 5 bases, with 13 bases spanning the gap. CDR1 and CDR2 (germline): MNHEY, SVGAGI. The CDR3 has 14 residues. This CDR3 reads CASDMGLNNSPLHF. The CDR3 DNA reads TGTGCCAGCGACATGGGTTTGAATAATTCACCCCTCCACTTT.

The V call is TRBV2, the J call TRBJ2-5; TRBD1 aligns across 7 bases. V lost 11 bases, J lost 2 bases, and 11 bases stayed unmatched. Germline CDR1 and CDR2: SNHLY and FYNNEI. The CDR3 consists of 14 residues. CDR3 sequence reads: CAGRAGTAQETQYF. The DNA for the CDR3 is TGTGCCGGTCGAGCCGGGACAGCACAAGAGACCCAGTACTTC.

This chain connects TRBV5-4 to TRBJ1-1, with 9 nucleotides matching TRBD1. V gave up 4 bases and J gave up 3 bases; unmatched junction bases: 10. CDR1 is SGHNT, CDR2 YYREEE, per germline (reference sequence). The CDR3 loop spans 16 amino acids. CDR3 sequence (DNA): TGTGCCAGCAGCACACCCGGGACAGGGATGGACACTGAAGCTTTCTTT. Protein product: CASSTPGTGMDTEAFF.

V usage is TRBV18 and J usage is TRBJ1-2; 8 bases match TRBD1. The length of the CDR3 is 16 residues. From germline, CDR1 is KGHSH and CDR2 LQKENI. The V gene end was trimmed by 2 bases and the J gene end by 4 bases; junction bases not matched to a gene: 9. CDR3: CASSPTGTGPRYGYTF. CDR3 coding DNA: TGTGCCAGCTCACCAACGGGGACAGGCCCTCGCTATGGCTACACCTTC.

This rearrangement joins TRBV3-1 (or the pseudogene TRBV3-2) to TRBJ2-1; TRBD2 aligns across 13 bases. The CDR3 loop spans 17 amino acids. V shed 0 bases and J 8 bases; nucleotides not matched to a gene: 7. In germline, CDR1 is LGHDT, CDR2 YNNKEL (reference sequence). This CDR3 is CASSQDLTSGGTDEQFF. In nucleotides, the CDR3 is TGTGCCAGCAGCCAAGATTTGACTAGCGGGGGGACGGATGAGCAGTTCTTC.

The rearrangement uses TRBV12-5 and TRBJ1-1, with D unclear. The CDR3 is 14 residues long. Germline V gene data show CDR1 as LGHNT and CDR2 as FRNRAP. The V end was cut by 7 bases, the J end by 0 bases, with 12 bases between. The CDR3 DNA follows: TGTGCTAGTGTGGACGGCCGGATGAACACTGAAGCTTTCTTT. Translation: CASVDGRMNTEAFF.

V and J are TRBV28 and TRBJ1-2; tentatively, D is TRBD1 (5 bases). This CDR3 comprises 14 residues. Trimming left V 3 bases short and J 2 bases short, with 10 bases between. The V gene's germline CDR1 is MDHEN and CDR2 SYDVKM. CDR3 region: CASSFGRGNYGYTF. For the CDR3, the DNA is TGTGCCAGCAGTTTTGGCCGGGGGAACTATGGCTACACCTTC.

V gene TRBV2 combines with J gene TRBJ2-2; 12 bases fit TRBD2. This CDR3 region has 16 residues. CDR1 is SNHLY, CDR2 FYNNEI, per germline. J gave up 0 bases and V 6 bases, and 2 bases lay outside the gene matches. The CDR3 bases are TGTGCCAGCAGAAGGACTAGCGGGACGAACACCGGGGAGCTGTTTTTT. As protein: CASRRTSGTNTGELFF.

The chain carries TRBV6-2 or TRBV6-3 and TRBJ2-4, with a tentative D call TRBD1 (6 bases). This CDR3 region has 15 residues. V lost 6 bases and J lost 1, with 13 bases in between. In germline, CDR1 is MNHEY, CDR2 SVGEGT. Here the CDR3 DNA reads TGTGCCAGCAGCCTACAGGGTGCGGCCAAAAACATTCAGTACTTC. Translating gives CASSLQGAAKNIQYF.

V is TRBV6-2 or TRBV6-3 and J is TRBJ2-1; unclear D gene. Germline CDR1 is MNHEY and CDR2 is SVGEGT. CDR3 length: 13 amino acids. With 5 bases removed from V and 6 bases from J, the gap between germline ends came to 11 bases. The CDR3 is CASSLTGPNEQFF. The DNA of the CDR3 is TGTGCCAGCAGTCTTACCGGCCCCAATGAGCAGTTCTTC.

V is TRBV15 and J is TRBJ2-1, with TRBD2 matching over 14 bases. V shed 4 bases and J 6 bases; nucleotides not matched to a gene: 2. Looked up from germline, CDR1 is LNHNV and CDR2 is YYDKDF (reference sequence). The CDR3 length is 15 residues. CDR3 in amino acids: CATSKGTSGSNEQFF. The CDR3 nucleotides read TGTGCCACCAGCAAGGGGACTAGCGGGAGCAATGAGCAGTTCTTC.

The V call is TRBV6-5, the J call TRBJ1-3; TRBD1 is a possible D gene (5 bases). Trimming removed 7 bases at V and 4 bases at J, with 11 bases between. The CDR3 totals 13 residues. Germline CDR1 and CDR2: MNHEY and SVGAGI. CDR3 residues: CASMGGWGNTIYF. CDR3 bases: TGTGCCAGCATGGGGGGTTGGGGAAACACCATATATTTT.

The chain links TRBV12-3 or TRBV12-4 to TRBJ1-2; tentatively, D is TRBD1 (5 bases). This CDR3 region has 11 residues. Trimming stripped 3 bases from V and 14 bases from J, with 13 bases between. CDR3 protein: CASSFAGRSTF. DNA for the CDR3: TGTGCCAGCAGTTTCGCGGGACGGAGTACCTTC.

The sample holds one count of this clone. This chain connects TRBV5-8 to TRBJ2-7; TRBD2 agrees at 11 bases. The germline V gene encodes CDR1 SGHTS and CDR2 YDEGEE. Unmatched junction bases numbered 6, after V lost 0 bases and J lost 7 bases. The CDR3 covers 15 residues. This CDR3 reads CASSLGLAGGEEQYF. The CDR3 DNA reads TGTGCCAGCAGCTTGGGGTTAGCGGGAGGGGAAGAGCAGTACTTC.

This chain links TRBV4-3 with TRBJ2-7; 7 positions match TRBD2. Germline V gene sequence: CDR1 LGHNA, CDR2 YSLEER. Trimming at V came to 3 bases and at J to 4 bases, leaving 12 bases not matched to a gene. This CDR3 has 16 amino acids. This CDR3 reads CASSQEWRGGSYEQYF. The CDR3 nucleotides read TGCGCCAGCAGCCAGGAGTGGAGGGGCGGGAGTTACGAGCAGTACTTC.

CDR3 in DNA: TGTGCCAGCAGTTACTCCTGGACTAGGCAAGAGACCCAGTACTTC. It translates to CASSYSWTRQETQYF. The chain couples TRBV6-2 or TRBV6-3 to TRBJ2-5; 7 bases align to TRBD2. V was pared by 0 bases and J by 2 bases, with 3 bases of the junction left unmatched. CDR1 is MNHEY, CDR2 SVGEGT, per germline. There are 15 residues in the CDR3.

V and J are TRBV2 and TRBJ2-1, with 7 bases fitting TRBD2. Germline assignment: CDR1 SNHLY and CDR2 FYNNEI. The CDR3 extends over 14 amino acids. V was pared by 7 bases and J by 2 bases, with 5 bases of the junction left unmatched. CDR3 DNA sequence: TGTGCCAGCACCGCAGGACTAGCCTACAATGAGCAGTTCTTC. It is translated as CASTAGLAYNEQFF.

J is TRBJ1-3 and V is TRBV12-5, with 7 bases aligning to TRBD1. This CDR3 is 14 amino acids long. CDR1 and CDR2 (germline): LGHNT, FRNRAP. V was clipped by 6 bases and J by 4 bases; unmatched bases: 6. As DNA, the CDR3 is TGTGCTAGTGGCGATGGGACAGCAGGAAACACCATATATTTT. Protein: CASGDGTAGNTIYF.

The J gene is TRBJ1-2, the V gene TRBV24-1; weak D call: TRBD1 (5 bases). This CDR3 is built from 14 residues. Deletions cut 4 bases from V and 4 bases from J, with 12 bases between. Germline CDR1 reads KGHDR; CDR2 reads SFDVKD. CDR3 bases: TGTGCCACCAGTGACTCCGGGGCTATCTATGGCTACACCTTC. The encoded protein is CATSDSGAIYGYTF.

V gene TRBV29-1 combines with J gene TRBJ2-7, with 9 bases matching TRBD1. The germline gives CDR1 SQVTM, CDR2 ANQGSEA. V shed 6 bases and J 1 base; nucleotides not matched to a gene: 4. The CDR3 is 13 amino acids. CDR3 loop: CSVLTGGSYEQYF. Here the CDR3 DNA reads TGCAGCGTCCTGACAGGGGGTTCCTACGAGCAGTACTTC.

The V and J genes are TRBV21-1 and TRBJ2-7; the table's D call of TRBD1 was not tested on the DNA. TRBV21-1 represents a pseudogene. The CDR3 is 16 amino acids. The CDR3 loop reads CASSRDGAGCSYEQYF. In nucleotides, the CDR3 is TGTGCCAGCAGCAGAGATGGAGCAGGGTGCTCCTACGAGCAGTACTTC.

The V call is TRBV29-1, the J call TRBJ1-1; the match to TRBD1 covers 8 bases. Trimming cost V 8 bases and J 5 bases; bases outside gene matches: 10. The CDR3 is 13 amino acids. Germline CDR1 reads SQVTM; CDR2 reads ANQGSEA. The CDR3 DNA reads TGCAGCTTCGCGGGGCAGGGGGCGACTGAAGCTTTCTTT. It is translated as CSFAGQGATEAFF.

This CDR3 is CASRLGLSSGNTIYF. The CDR3 DNA reads TGTGCCAGCAGACTGGGACTCTCCTCTGGAAACACCATATATTTT. The gene calls are TRBV28 and TRBJ1-3, with D maybe TRBD1 (5 bases). With 6 bases removed from V and 0 bases from J, the gap between germline ends came to 12 bases. The CDR3 is made up of 15 amino acids. Germline CDR1 is MDHEN and CDR2 is SYDVKM.

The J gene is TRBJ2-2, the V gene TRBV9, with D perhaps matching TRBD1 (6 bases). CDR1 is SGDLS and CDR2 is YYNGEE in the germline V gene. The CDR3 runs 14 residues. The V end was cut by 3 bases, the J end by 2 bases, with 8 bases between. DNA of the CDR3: TGTGCCAGCAGCGCGGACAGTAACACCGGGGAGCTGTTTTTT. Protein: CASSADSNTGELFF.

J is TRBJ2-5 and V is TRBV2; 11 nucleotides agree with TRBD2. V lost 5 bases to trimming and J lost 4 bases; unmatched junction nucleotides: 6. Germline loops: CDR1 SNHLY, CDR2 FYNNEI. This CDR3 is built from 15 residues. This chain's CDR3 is CASSRTSGFRETQYF. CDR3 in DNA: TGTGCCAGCAGTAGGACTAGCGGGTTTAGAGAGACCCAGTACTTC.

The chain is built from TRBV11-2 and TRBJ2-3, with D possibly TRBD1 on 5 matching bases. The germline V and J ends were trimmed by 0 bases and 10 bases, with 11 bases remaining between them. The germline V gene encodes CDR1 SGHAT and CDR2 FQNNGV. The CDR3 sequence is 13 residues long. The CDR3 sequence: CASSLDRTHAQYF. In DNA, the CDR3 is TGTGCCAGCAGCTTAGATCGGACACACGCGCAGTATTTT.

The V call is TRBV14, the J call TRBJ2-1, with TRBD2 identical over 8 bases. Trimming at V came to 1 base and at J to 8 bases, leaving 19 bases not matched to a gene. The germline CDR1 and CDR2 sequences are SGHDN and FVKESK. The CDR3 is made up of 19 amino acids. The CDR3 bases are TGTGCCAGCAGCCAAGGGGCAGAAACTAGCGGAATTTGGAGGCATGAGCAGTTCTTC. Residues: CASSQGAETSGIWRHEQFF. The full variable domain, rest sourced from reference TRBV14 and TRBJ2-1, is EAGVTQFPSHSVIEKGQTVTLRCDPISGHDNLYWYRRVMGKEIKFLLHFVKESKQDESGMPNNRFLAERTGGTYSTLKVQPAELEDSGVYFCASSQGAETSGIWRHEQFFGPGTRLTVL.

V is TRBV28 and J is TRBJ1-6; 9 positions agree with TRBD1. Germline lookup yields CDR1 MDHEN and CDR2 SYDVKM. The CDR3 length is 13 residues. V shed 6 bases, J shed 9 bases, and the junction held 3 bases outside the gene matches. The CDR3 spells CASRGQGGSPLHF. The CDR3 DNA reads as TGTGCCAGCAGGGGACAGGGTGGTTCACCCCTCCACTTT.